This TCR beta chain was recorded in a study of T cell responses to AZD1222 COVID-19 vaccine. Study-wide findings and caveats: There were mostly white British donors and more females than males, and clonal diversity was possibly underestimated.

Clones were sequenced by immunoSEQ multiplex PCR, and TCRdb holds only the in-frame ones, with some missing. The sample records around 120,000 clones, more than 90% being singletons. This clone has a single count. Its antigen is not known. The source of this sequence is an adult who received the AZD1222 COVID-19 vaccine. The sequencing used peripheral blood, collected 28 days after the second AZD1222 dose.

The CDR3 DNA reads TGTGCCTGGAGTTCGGGACTAGGGAACTACAATGAGCAGTTCTTC. Its protein product is CAWSSGLGNYNEQFF. The chain employs TRBV30 and TRBJ2-1, with TRBD2 identical over 8 bases. Germline loops: CDR1 GTSNPN, CDR2 SVGIG (reference sequence). The CDR3 runs to 15 residues. J was trimmed by 3 bases and V by 2 bases; bases with no gene match: 6.